Listed below are T cell receptor beta chains from one sample, sequenced in a study of identical twins. Using its own MiXCR run on the 5' RACE reads, TCRdb lists one record per CDR3 protein. The table lists about 240,000 distinct CDR3 sequences, roughly 7.5% of them singletons. The same specimen was also included in a second study, on yellow fever vaccine responses in identical twins.

The sample consisted of CD8+ T cells sorted from blood. The receptors originated from a woman between 18 and 29 years old in good health. Each CDR3 is given with its conserved first and last residue. Fields, in order: J gene, D gene, clone size, V gene, CDR3 protein, CDR3 DNA. The D gene is left open where the match is weak. Expanded clones are given a class, and other clones once, few, many or no size at all.

j_call: TRBJ2-2; d_call: NA; clone_size: NA; v_call: TRBV23-1; cdr3_aa: CASSLRAGHTGELFF; cdr3_nt: TGCGCCAGCAGTCTGAGAGCGGGACACACGGGGGAGCTGTTTTTT
j_call: TRBJ2-1; d_call: TRBD1; clone_size: many; v_call: TRBV6-2/TRBV6-3; cdr3_aa: CASSSGTGGYNEQFF; cdr3_nt: TGTGCCAGCAGTAGCGGGACAGGGGGCTACAATGAGCAGTTCTTC
j_call: TRBJ2-7; d_call: TRBD1; clone_size: NA; v_call: TRBV5-6; cdr3_aa: CASSFGTGYDEQYF; cdr3_nt: TGTGCCAGCAGCTTTGGGACAGGGTATGACGAGCAGTACTTC
j_call: TRBJ2-1; d_call: NA; clone_size: few; v_call: TRBV7-2; cdr3_aa: CASSLILTNEQFF; cdr3_nt: TGTGCCAGCAGCTTAATACTCACCAATGAGCAGTTCTTC
j_call: TRBJ2-3; d_call: NA; clone_size: few; v_call: TRBV7-7; cdr3_aa: CASSPTGASTDTQYF; cdr3_nt: TGTGCCAGCAGCCCCACCGGGGCCAGCACAGATACGCAGTATTTT
j_call: TRBJ1-4; d_call: NA; clone_size: few; v_call: TRBV5-1; cdr3_aa: CASSPPGGEGEKLFF; cdr3_nt: TGCGCCAGCAGCCCCCCCGGGGGGGAGGGTGAAAAACTGTTTTTT
j_call: TRBJ2-1; d_call: NA; clone_size: many; v_call: TRBV6-5; cdr3_aa: CASSYPDTGTTNYNEQFF; cdr3_nt: TGTGCCAGCAGTTACCCGGATACCGGGACAACGAACTACAATGAGCAGTTCTTC
j_call: TRBJ1-4; d_call: NA; clone_size: few; v_call: TRBV27; cdr3_aa: CATSSPRREKLFF; cdr3_nt: TGTGCCACCTCATCCCCCCGGCGGGAAAAACTGTTTTTT
j_call: TRBJ1-5; d_call: NA; clone_size: many; v_call: TRBV12-3/TRBV12-4; cdr3_aa: CASNAGRNSNQPQHF; cdr3_nt: TGTGCCAGCAACGCGGGACGGAATAGCAATCAGCCCCAGCATTTT
j_call: TRBJ1-5; d_call: NA; clone_size: many; v_call: TRBV20-1; cdr3_aa: CSARARGQPQHF; cdr3_nt: TGCAGTGCTAGAGCCCGGGGACAGCCCCAGCATTTT
j_call: TRBJ1-1; d_call: TRBD1; clone_size: few; v_call: TRBV6-1; cdr3_aa: CASRTGTTEAFF; cdr3_nt: TGTGCCAGCAGGACAGGGACCACTGAAGCTTTCTTT
j_call: TRBJ2-5; d_call: NA; clone_size: many; v_call: TRBV20-1; cdr3_aa: CSARDARRIHQETQYF; cdr3_nt: TGCAGTGCTAGAGATGCACGCAGGATCCACCAAGAGACCCAGTACTTC
j_call: TRBJ2-1; d_call: NA; clone_size: NA; v_call: TRBV13; cdr3_aa: CASRLRGSYNEQFF; cdr3_nt: TGTGCCAGCAGACTTAGGGGCTCCTACAATGAGCAGTTCTTC
j_call: TRBJ2-7; d_call: NA; clone_size: many; v_call: TRBV24-1; cdr3_aa: CATSDSRGHHEQYF; cdr3_nt: TGTGCCACCAGTGATTCACGAGGTCACCACGAGCAGTACTTC
j_call: TRBJ1-2; d_call: NA; clone_size: many; v_call: TRBV28; cdr3_aa: CASSRDGANYGYTF; cdr3_nt: TGTGCCAGCAGCCGGGACGGAGCTAACTATGGCTACACCTTC
j_call: TRBJ2-5; d_call: TRBD2; clone_size: few; v_call: TRBV11-3; cdr3_aa: CASSFLAGGDQETQYF; cdr3_nt: TGTGCCAGCAGCTTTTTAGCGGGAGGAGACCAAGAGACCCAGTACTTC
j_call: TRBJ2-4; d_call: NA; clone_size: many; v_call: TRBV7-9; cdr3_aa: CASSPPGTGENIQYF; cdr3_nt: TGTGCCAGCAGCCCACCTGGGACGGGCGAAAACATTCAGTACTTC
j_call: TRBJ2-1; d_call: TRBD1; clone_size: NA; v_call: TRBV12-3/TRBV12-4; cdr3_aa: CASSKDRGYYNEQFF; cdr3_nt: TGTGCCAGCAGTAAGGACAGGGGGTATTACAATGAGCAGTTCTTC
j_call: TRBJ2-1; d_call: NA; clone_size: few; v_call: TRBV7-9; cdr3_aa: CASSPKQGFHEQFF; cdr3_nt: TGTGCCAGCAGCCCCAAACAGGGTTTCCATGAGCAGTTCTTC
j_call: TRBJ2-1; d_call: NA; clone_size: NA; v_call: TRBV5-5; cdr3_aa: CASSPAARGITGEQFF; cdr3_nt: TGTGCCAGCAGCCCAGCGGCTCGAGGGATCACAGGGGAGCAGTTCTTC
j_call: TRBJ2-3; d_call: NA; clone_size: NA; v_call: TRBV19; cdr3_aa: CASSYGSTDTQYF; cdr3_nt: TGTGCCAGTAGTTACGGCAGCACAGATACGCAGTATTTT
j_call: TRBJ1-1; d_call: NA; clone_size: many; v_call: TRBV9; cdr3_aa: CASSLSAQNTEAFF; cdr3_nt: TGTGCCAGCAGCCTCTCGGCCCAGAACACTGAAGCTTTCTTT
j_call: TRBJ2-7; d_call: TRBD2; clone_size: many; v_call: TRBV7-8; cdr3_aa: CASSLAGGREQYF; cdr3_nt: TGTGCCAGCAGCTTAGCGGGAGGGAGGGAGCAGTACTTC
j_call: TRBJ2-7; d_call: TRBD1; clone_size: many; v_call: TRBV9; cdr3_aa: CASSPRDRDYEQYF; cdr3_nt: TGTGCCAGCAGCCCCAGGGACAGGGACTACGAGCAGTACTTC
j_call: TRBJ2-7; d_call: TRBD2; clone_size: many; v_call: TRBV20-1; cdr3_aa: CSVSGSSYEQYF; cdr3_nt: TGTAGTGTGAGCGGGAGCTCCTACGAGCAGTACTTC
j_call: TRBJ2-1; d_call: TRBD1; clone_size: few; v_call: TRBV5-6; cdr3_aa: CASSSSGTGSEQFF; cdr3_nt: TGTGCCAGCAGCTCTTCCGGGACAGGGAGCGAGCAGTTCTTC
j_call: TRBJ2-2; d_call: NA; clone_size: NA; v_call: TRBV12-3/TRBV12-4; cdr3_aa: CAMGTYTGELFF; cdr3_nt: TGTGCCATGGGCACCTACACCGGGGAGCTGTTTTTT
j_call: TRBJ2-7; d_call: NA; clone_size: few; v_call: TRBV7-6; cdr3_aa: CASSLAETAISYEQYF; cdr3_nt: TGTGCCAGCAGCTTGGCTGAGACAGCGATCTCCTACGAGCAGTACTTC
j_call: TRBJ2-4; d_call: NA; clone_size: few; v_call: TRBV15; cdr3_aa: CATSREALGTQNIQYF; cdr3_nt: TGTGCCACCAGCAGAGAGGCCTTGGGGACTCAGAACATTCAGTACTTC
j_call: TRBJ2-5; d_call: NA; clone_size: few; v_call: TRBV7-7; cdr3_aa: CASSFRGELETQYF; cdr3_nt: TGTGCCAGCAGCTTCAGAGGGGAGTTAGAGACCCAGTACTTC
j_call: TRBJ1-2; d_call: NA; clone_size: many; v_call: TRBV12-3/TRBV12-4; cdr3_aa: CVTHLGGQEANYGYTF; cdr3_nt: TGTGTCACACACCTAGGGGGTCAGGAAGCTAACTATGGCTACACCTTC
j_call: TRBJ2-5; d_call: TRBD1; clone_size: NA; v_call: TRBV9; cdr3_aa: CASSAGDREIEETQYF; cdr3_nt: TGTGCCAGCAGCGCCGGGGACAGGGAGATTGAAGAGACCCAGTACTTC
j_call: TRBJ2-5; d_call: NA; clone_size: NA; v_call: TRBV3-1; cdr3_aa: CASSQDRDFQETQYF; cdr3_nt: TGTGCCAGCAGCCAAGACCGGGACTTCCAAGAGACCCAGTACTTC
j_call: TRBJ2-1; d_call: TRBD1; clone_size: few; v_call: TRBV20-1; cdr3_aa: CSAGGQGRYNEQFF; cdr3_nt: TGCAGTGCTGGTGGACAGGGTCGCTACAATGAGCAGTTCTTC
j_call: TRBJ2-5; d_call: TRBD2; clone_size: NA; v_call: TRBV12-3/TRBV12-4; cdr3_aa: CASTSGAGGPVGETQYF; cdr3_nt: TGTGCCAGCACCTCTGGCGCGGGAGGGCCGGTGGGAGAGACCCAGTACTTC
j_call: TRBJ2-1; d_call: NA; clone_size: NA; v_call: TRBV9; cdr3_aa: CASSTMGDYNEQFF; cdr3_nt: TGTGCCAGCAGCACCATGGGCGATTACAATGAGCAGTTCTTC
j_call: TRBJ2-7; d_call: NA; clone_size: many; v_call: TRBV7-6; cdr3_aa: CASSLGVAGTYEQYF; cdr3_nt: TGTGCCAGCAGCTTAGGGGTGGCAGGTACCTACGAGCAGTACTTC
j_call: TRBJ2-1; d_call: TRBD1; clone_size: many; v_call: TRBV5-1; cdr3_aa: CASSLSGQGRRNEQFF; cdr3_nt: TGCGCCAGCAGCTTGTCGGGACAGGGTCGAAGGAATGAGCAGTTCTTC
j_call: TRBJ2-2; d_call: NA; clone_size: few; v_call: TRBV9; cdr3_aa: CASSSQQGFGDTGELFF; cdr3_nt: TGTGCCAGCAGCTCCCAACAGGGATTCGGGGACACCGGGGAGCTGTTTTTT
j_call: TRBJ2-3; d_call: NA; clone_size: NA; v_call: TRBV7-9; cdr3_aa: CASRTGAPDTQYF; cdr3_nt: TGTGCCAGCCGGACGGGGGCCCCAGATACGCAGTATTTT
j_call: TRBJ2-3; d_call: NA; clone_size: many; v_call: TRBV12-3/TRBV12-4; cdr3_aa: CASSFMGLTRDTQYF; cdr3_nt: TGTGCCAGCAGTTTTATGGGGCTCACCAGAGATACGCAGTATTTT
j_call: TRBJ2-1; d_call: NA; clone_size: NA; v_call: TRBV6-1; cdr3_aa: CASSGGGPWDEQFF; cdr3_nt: TGTGCCAGCAGTGGCGGTGGCCCATGGGATGAGCAGTTCTTC
j_call: TRBJ2-2; d_call: NA; clone_size: few; v_call: TRBV9; cdr3_aa: CASSVSDTGELFF; cdr3_nt: TGTGCCAGCAGCGTCAGCGACACCGGGGAGCTGTTTTTT
j_call: TRBJ2-7; d_call: NA; clone_size: many; v_call: TRBV4-1; cdr3_aa: CASSHPSGFSFYEQYF; cdr3_nt: TGCGCCAGCAGCCACCCGTCGGGGTTTAGTTTCTACGAGCAGTACTTC
j_call: TRBJ2-1; d_call: TRBD2; clone_size: few; v_call: TRBV7-9; cdr3_aa: CASSRGLAVYNEQFF; cdr3_nt: TGTGCCAGCAGCCGGGGACTAGCGGTCTACAATGAGCAGTTCTTC
j_call: TRBJ2-7; d_call: TRBD2; clone_size: many; v_call: TRBV4-1; cdr3_aa: CASSQGLADLSYEQYF; cdr3_nt: TGCGCCAGCAGCCAGGGACTAGCGGACCTCTCCTACGAGCAGTACTTC
j_call: TRBJ2-7; d_call: TRBD2; clone_size: few; v_call: TRBV14; cdr3_aa: CASSQELVGRHEQYF; cdr3_nt: TGTGCCAGCAGCCAAGAACTAGTCGGGAGGCACGAGCAGTACTTC
j_call: TRBJ2-2; d_call: NA; clone_size: NA; v_call: TRBV7-8; cdr3_aa: CASSLMVIKIGGGNTGELFF; cdr3_nt: TGTGCCAGCAGCTTAATGGTGATCAAAATTGGCGGCGGGAACACCGGGGAGCTGTTTTTT
j_call: TRBJ2-3; d_call: NA; clone_size: NA; v_call: TRBV5-5; cdr3_aa: CASSSGDSTDTQYF; cdr3_nt: TGTGCCAGCAGCTCCGGGGATAGCACAGATACGCAGTATTTT
j_call: TRBJ1-1; d_call: TRBD1; clone_size: few; v_call: TRBV2; cdr3_aa: CASKEDGQGVYMNTEAFF; cdr3_nt: TGTGCCAGCAAAGAAGATGGGCAGGGGGTTTACATGAACACTGAAGCTTTCTTT
j_call: TRBJ2-3; d_call: TRBD2; clone_size: many; v_call: TRBV10-3; cdr3_aa: CAISNGLAGNTDTQYF; cdr3_nt: TGTGCCATCAGCAACGGACTAGCGGGGAACACAGATACGCAGTATTTT
j_call: TRBJ1-6; d_call: NA; clone_size: few; v_call: TRBV5-1; cdr3_aa: CASSAGTTISYNSPLHF; cdr3_nt: TGCGCCAGCAGCGCCGGGACGACCATCTCCTATAATTCACCCCTCCACTTT
j_call: TRBJ2-3; d_call: TRBD1; clone_size: many; v_call: TRBV15; cdr3_aa: CATSRDRGSTDTQYF; cdr3_nt: TGTGCCACCAGCAGGGACAGGGGTAGCACAGATACGCAGTATTTT
j_call: TRBJ1-2; d_call: TRBD1; clone_size: few; v_call: TRBV15; cdr3_aa: CATSRDVIGTVYGYTF; cdr3_nt: TGTGCCACCAGCAGAGATGTGATCGGGACAGTATATGGCTACACCTTC
j_call: TRBJ1-1; d_call: NA; clone_size: many; v_call: TRBV20-1; cdr3_aa: CSAPQYTEAFF; cdr3_nt: TGCAGTGCCCCGCAATACACTGAAGCTTTCTTT